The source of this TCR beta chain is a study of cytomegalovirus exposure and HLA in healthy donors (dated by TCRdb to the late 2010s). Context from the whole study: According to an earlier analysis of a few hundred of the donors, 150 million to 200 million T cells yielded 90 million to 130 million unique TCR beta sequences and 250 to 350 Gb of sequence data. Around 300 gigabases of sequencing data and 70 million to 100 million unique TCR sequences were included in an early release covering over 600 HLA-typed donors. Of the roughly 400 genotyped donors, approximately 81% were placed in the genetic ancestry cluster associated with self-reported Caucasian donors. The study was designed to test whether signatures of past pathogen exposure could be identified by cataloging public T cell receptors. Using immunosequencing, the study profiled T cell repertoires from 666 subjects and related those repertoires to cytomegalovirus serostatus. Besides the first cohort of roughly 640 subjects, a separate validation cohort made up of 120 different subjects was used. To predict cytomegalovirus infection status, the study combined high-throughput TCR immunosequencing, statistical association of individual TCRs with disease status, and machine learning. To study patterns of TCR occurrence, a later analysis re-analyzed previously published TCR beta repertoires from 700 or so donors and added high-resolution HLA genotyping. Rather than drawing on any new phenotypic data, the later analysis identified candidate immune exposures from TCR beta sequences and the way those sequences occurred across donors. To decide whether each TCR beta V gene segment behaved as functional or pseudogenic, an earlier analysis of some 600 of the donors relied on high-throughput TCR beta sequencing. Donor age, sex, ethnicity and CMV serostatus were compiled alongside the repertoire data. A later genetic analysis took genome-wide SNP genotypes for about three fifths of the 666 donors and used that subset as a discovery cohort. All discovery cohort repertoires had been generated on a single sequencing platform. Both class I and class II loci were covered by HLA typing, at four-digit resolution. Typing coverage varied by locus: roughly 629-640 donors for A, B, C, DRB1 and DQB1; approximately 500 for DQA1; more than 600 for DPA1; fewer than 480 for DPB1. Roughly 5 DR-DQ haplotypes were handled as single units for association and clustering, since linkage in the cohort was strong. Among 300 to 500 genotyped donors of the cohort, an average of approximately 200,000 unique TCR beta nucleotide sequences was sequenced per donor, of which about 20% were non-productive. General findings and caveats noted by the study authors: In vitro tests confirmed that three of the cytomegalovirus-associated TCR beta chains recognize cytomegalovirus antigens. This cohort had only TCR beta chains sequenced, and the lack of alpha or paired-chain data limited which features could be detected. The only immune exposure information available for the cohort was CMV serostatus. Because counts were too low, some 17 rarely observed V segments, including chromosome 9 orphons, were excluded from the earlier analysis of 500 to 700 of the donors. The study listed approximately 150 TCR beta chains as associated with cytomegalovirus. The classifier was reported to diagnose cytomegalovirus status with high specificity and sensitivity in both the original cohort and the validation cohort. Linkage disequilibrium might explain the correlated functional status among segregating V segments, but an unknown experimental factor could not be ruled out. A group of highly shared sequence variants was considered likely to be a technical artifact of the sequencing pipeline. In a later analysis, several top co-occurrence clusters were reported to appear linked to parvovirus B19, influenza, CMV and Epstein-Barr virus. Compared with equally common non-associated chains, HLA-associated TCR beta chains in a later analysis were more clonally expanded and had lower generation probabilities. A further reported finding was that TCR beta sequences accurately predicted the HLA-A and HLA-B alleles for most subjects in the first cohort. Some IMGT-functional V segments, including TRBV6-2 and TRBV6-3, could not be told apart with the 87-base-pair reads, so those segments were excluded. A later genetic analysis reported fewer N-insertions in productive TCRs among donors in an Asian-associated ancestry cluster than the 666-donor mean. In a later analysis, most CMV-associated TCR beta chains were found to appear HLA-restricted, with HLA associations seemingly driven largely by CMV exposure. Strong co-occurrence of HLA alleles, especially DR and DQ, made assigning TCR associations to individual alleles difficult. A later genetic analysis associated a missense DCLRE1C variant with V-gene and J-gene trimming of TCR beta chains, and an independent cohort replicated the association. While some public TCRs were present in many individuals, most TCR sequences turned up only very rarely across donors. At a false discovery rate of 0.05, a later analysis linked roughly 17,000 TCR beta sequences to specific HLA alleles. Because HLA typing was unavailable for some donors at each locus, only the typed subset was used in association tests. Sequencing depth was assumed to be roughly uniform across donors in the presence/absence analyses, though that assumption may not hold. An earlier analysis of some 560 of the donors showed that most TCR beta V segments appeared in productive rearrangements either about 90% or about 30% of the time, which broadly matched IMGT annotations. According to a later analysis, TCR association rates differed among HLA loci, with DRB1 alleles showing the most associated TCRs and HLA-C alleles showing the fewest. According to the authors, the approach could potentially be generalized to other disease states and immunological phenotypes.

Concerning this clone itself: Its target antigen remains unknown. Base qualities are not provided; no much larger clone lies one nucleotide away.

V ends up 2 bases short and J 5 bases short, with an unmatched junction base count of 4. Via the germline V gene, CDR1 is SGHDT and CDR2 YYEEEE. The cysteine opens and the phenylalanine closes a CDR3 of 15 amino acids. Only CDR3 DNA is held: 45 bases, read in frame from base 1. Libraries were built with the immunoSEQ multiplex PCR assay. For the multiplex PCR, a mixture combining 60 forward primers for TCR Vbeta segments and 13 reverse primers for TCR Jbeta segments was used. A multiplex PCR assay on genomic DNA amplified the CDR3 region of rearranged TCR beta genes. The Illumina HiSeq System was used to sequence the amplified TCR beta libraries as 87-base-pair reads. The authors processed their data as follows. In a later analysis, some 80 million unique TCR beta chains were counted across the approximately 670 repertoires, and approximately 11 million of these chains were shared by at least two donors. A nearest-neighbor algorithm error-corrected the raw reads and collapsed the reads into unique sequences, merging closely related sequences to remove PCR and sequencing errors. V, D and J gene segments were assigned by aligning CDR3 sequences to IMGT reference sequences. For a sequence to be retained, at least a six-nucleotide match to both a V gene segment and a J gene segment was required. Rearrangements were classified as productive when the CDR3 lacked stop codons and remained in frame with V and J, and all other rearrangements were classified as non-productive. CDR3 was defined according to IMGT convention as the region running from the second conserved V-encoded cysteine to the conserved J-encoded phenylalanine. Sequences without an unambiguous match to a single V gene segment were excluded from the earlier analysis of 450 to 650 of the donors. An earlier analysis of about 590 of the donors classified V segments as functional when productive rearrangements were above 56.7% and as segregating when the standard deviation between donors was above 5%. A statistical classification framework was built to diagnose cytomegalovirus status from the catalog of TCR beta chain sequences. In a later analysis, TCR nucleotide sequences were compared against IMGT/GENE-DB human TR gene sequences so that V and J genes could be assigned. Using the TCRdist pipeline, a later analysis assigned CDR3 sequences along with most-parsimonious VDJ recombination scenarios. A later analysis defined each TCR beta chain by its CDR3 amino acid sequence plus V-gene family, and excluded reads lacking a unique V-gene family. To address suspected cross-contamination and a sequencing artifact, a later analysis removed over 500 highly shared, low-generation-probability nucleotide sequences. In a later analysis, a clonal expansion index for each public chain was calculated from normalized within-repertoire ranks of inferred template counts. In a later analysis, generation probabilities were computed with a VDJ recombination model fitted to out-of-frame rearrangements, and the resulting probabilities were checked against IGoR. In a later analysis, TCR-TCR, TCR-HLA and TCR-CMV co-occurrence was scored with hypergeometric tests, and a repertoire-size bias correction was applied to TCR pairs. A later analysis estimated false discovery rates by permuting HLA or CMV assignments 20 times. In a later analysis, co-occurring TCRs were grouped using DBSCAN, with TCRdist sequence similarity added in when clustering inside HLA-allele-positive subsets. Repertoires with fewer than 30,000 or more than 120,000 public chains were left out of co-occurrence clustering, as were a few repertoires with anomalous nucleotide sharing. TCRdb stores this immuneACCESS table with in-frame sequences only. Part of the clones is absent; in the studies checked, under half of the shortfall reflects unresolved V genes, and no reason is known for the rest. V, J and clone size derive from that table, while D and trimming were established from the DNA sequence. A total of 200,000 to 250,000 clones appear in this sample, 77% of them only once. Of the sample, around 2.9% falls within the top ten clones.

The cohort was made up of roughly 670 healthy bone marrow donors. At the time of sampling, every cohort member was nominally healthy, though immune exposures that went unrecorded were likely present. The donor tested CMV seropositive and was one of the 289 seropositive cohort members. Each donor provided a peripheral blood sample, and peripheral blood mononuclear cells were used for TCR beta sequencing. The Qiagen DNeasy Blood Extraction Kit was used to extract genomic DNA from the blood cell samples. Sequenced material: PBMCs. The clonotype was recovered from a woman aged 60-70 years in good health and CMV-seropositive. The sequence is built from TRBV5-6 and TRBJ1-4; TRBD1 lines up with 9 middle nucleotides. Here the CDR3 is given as CASSFRGTGNEKLFF. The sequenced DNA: TGTGCCAGCAGCTTTAGGGGGACAGGGAATGAAAAACTGTTTTTT.